Below, one T cell receptor beta chain is given with its context. The antigen is unknown. The data belong to a study of cytomegalovirus exposure and HLA in healthy donors. Study-level results: In presence/absence analyses, roughly uniform sequencing depth across donors was assumed. As immune exposure information, only CMV serostatus was available. According to the study, roughly 180 TCR beta chains were cytomegalovirus-associated.

The CDR3 is made up of 17 amino acids. The V segment lost 3 bases and the J segment 0 bases; nucleotides outside the gene matches: 4. The germline V gene has CDR1 SGHRS and CDR2 YFSETQ. The PCR contained 60 Vbeta and 13 Jbeta primers. TCRdb keeps only in-frame clones here, not all; method: immunoSEQ multiplex PCR. The sample yields about 140,000 clones, approximately 80% seen once. The sample taken for sequencing was PBMCs. The V call is TRBV5-1, the J call TRBJ2-5; 14 nucleotides agree with TRBD2. The TCR comes from a man aged 35 to 55 in good health and CMV-seronegative. The CDR3 DNA reads TGCGCCAGCAGCTCCTGGACTAGCGGGAGGTACCAAGAGACCCAGTACTTC. As protein: CASSSWTSGRYQETQYF.